The next 14 T cell receptor beta chains were all read from a single sample in a study of Graves' ophthalmopathy and Graves' hyperthyroidism. From RNA, the CDR3 regions of TCR beta chains were amplified and sequenced. Investigators did first-round RT-PCR with HTBI primers, then second-round multiplex PCR. TCRdb reprocessed the multiplex PCR reads with MiXCR, giving one entry per CDR3 protein. Here the sample spans around 1,200,000 distinct CDR3 sequences, less than 45% being singletons. The sequenced material came from peripheral blood or thyroid tissue (not recorded which). Every receptor here comes from an adult man with Graves' hyperthyroidism.

This clonotype was observed a handful of times. The J gene is TRBJ2-2, the V gene TRBV20-1, with TRBD2 identical over 14 bases. Germline CDR1 DFQATT, CDR2 SNEGSKA (reference sequence). CDR3 length equals 17 residues. V shed 3 bases and J 5 bases; nucleotides not matched to a gene: 8. The CDR3 DNA reads as TGCAGTGCTAGCCCCGGGACTAGCGGGAGTAGGACCGGGGAGCTGTTTTTT. This sequence encodes CSASPGTSGSRTGELFF.

The chain is built from TRBV6-2 or TRBV6-3 and TRBJ2-2, with D maybe TRBD1 (9 bases). This CDR3 region has 22 residues. Germline V CDR1 and CDR2: MNHEY, SVGEGT. The V end was cut by 6 bases, the J end by 0 bases, with 32 bases between. CDR3 protein: CASRRTGAGGLSTGANTGELFF. In DNA, the CDR3 is TGTGCCAGCAGAAGGACAGGGGCGGGGGGCCTGAGTACCGGCGCGAACACCGGGGAGCTGTTTTTT.

DNA for the CDR3: TGTGCCAGCAGTGAGGAGCGGGGGAACTACAATGAGCAGTTCTTC. Residues: CASSEERGNYNEQFF. V usage is TRBV2 and J usage is TRBJ2-1, with 8 bases matching TRBD2. The V and J ends lost 3 bases and 3 bases, in that order; junction bases with no gene match: 4. Looked up from germline, CDR1 is SNHLY and CDR2 is FYNNEI. This CDR3 is built from 15 residues.

This clonotype has ten or more counts. The chain carries TRBV2 and TRBJ1-1; TRBD1 agrees at 9 bases. Germline CDR1 SNHLY, CDR2 FYNNEI. The CDR3 covers 16 residues. The J segment lost 1 base and the V segment lost 6 bases, leaving 9 bases of the junction unmatched. The CDR3 region has the DNA TGTGCCAGCAGACCCGGGACAGGGAACCCGAACACTGAAGCTTTCTTT. This gives the protein CASRPGTGNPNTEAFF.

The genes are TRBV25-1 and TRBJ2-7; D may be TRBD2 (5 bases). Between the trimmed V and J ends, which lost 5 bases and 0 bases, there was a span of 17 bases. CDR1 is MGHDK and CDR2 is SYGVNS in the germline V gene. The CDR3 extends over 16 amino acids. CDR3 nucleotide sequence: TGTGCCAGCAGTTACTCCCGACAAACTAGCTCCTACGAGCAGTACTTC. Its protein is CASSYSRQTSSYEQYF.

The gene calls are TRBV24-1 and TRBJ2-7; 7 bases are a match to TRBD2. This CDR3 contains 15 residues. CDR1 is KGHDR, CDR2 SFDVKD, per germline. V shed 5 bases, J shed 3 bases, and the junction held 9 bases outside the gene matches. This CDR3 is CATSGRGGSYYEQYF. In DNA, the CDR3 is TGTGCCACCAGTGGCCGCGGGGGAAGTTACTACGAGCAGTACTTC.

This chain connects TRBV6-6 to TRBJ1-1, with 7 bases that match TRBD1. The V gene's germline CDR1 is MNHNY and CDR2 SVGAGI (reference sequence). V shed 5 bases and J 5 bases; nucleotides not matched to a gene: 8. This CDR3 region has 14 residues. CDR3 bases: TGTGCCAGCAGTCCACGACAGGGTATGACTGAAGCTTTCTTT. This sequence encodes CASSPRQGMTEAFF.

The chain combines TRBV7-9 with TRBJ2-5; TRBD2 agrees at 14 bases. Near its end, the DNA agrees better with TRBJ2-1, so the J call may be wrong. Germline V gives CDR1 SEHNR, CDR2 FQNEAQ (reference sequence). There are 15 residues in the CDR3. The CDR3 protein is CASSLGLAGENEQFF. As DNA, the CDR3 is TGTGCCAGCAGCTTGGGACTAGCGGGGGAGAATGAGCAGTTCTTC.

This clonotype was seen many times. This chain uses TRBV14 with TRBJ1-2; D call uncertain. Germline V gives CDR1 SGHDN, CDR2 FVKESK. The CDR3 is made up of 13 amino acids. V was cut by 0 bases and J by 4 bases, with 6 bases left in between. The CDR3 sequence: CASSQEVAYGYTF. The DNA of the CDR3 is TGTGCCAGCAGCCAAGAAGTAGCCTATGGCTACACCTTC.

This chain connects TRBV9 to TRBJ2-5, with 14 bases that match TRBD2. Germline V gives CDR1 SGDLS, CDR2 YYNGEE. V was clipped by 4 bases and J by 2 bases; unmatched bases: 7. The CDR3 has 17 amino acids. The CDR3 loop is CASSTGLAGGLQETQYF. The CDR3 DNA follows: TGTGCCAGCAGCACCGGACTAGCGGGAGGACTACAAGAGACCCAGTACTTC. The full variable domain, rest sourced from reference TRBV9 and TRBJ2-5, is DSGVTQTPKHLITATGQRVTLRCSPRSGDLSVYWYQQSLDQGLQFLIQYYNGEERAKGNILERFSAQQFPDLHSELNLSSLELGDSALYFCASSTGLAGGLQETQYFGPGTRLLVL.

The sample holds many counts of this clonotype. This chain joins TRBV4-1 and TRBJ1-1; D remains ambiguous. CDR3 length: 14 amino acids. Trimming cost V 3 bases and J 2 bases, with 10 bases left between them. In germline, CDR1 is MGHRA, CDR2 YSYEKL. CDR3 coding DNA: TGCGCCAGCAGCCATGGGCAAATAAACACTGAAGCTTTCTTT. Amino acid sequence: CASSHGQINTEAFF.

This clonotype has only a few counts. The chain combines TRBV12-3 or TRBV12-4 with TRBJ2-2; TRBD1 or TRBD2 may be the D gene (6 bases each). The length of the CDR3 is 16 residues. V was cut by 1 base and J by 5 bases, with 14 bases left in between. The CDR3 sequence is CASSLGHGGRTGELFF. CDR3 DNA sequence: TGTGCCAGCAGTTTAGGTCACGGGGGCCGAACCGGGGAGCTGTTTTTT.

This clonotype was found a few times. This sequence joins TRBV6-5 and TRBJ2-7; D might be TRBD1 (5 bases). Germline V gene lookup returns CDR1 MNHEY and CDR2 SVGAGI. Trimming stripped 6 bases from V and 1 base from J, with 16 bases between. The CDR3 is 15 residues long. The CDR3 bases are TGTGCCAGCAGCCCCTTACAGGCTCCGTCCTACGAGCAGTACTTC. This sequence encodes CASSPLQAPSYEQYF.

About this clonotype itself: The junction departs from the called germline gene at one end, perhaps through a read error. This rearrangement joins TRBV29-1 to TRBJ1-1; no clear D gene. The CDR3 sequence is 12 residues long. Looked up from germline, CDR1 is SQVTM and CDR2 is ANQGSEA. CDR3 in DNA: TGCAACGTTGATTGGGCGAACACTGAAGCTTTCTTT. Translation: CNVDWANTEAFF.